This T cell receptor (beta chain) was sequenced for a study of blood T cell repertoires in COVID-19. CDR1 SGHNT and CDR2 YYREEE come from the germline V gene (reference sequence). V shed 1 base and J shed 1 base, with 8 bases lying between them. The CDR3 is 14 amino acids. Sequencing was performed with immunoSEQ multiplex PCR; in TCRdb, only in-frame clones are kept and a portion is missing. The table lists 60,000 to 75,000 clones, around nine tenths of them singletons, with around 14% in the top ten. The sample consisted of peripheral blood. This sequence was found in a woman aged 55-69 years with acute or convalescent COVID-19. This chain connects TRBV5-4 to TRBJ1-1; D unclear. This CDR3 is CASSLSQANTEAFF. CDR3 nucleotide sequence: TGTGCCAGCAGCTTGAGTCAAGCGAACACTGAAGCTTTCTTT.